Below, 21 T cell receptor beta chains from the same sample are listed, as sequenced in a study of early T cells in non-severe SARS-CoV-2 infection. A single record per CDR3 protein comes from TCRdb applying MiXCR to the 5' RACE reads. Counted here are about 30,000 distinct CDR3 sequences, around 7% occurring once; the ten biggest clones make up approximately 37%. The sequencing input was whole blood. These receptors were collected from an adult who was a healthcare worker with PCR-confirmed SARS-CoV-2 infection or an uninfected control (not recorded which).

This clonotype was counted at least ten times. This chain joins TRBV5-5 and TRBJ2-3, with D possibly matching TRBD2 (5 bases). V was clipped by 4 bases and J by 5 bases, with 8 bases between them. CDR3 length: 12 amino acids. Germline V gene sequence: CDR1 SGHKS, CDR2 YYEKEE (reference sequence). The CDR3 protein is CASSPEGDTQYF. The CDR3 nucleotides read TGTGCCAGCAGCCCCGAGGGAGATACGCAGTATTTT.

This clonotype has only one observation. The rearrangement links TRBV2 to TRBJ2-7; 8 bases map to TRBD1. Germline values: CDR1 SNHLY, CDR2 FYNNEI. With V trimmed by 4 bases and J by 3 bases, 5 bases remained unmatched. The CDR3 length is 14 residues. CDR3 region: CASSVGTGGYEQYF. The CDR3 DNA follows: TGTGCCAGCAGTGTCGGGACAGGCGGCTACGAGCAGTACTTC.

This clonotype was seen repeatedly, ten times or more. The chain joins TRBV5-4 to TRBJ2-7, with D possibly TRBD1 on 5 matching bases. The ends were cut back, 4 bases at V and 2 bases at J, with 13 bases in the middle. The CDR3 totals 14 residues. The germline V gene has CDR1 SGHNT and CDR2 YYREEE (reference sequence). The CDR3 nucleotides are TGTGCCAGCAGCCCTGGAAGGGGCCCCTACGAGCAGTACTTC. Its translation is CASSPGRGPYEQYF.

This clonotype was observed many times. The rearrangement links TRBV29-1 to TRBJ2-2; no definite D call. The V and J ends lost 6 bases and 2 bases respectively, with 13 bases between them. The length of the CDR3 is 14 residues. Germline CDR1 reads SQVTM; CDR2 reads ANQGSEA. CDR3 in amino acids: CSVRGSSNTGELFF. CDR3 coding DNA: TGCAGCGTCAGAGGCAGCTCCAACACCGGGGAGCTGTTTTTT.

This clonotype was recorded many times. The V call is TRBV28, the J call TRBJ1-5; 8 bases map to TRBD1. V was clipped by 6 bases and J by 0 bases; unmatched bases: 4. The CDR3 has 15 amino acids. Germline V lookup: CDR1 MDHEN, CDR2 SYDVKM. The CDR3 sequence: CASRKQGVSNQPQHF. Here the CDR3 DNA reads TGTGCCAGCAGAAAACAGGGGGTTAGCAATCAGCCCCAGCATTTT.

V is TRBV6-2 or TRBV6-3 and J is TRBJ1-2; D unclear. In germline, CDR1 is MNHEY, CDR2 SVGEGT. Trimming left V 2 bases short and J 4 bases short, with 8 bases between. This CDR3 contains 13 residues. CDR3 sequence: CASSYIPVYGYTF. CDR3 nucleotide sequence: TGTGCCAGCAGTTACATTCCAGTCTATGGCTACACCTTC.

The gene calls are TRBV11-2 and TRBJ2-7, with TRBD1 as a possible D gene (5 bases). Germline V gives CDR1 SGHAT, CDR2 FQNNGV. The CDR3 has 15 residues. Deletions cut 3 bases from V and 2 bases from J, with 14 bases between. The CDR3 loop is CASSFDRVTAYEQYF. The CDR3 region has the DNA TGTGCCAGCAGCTTCGACAGAGTAACTGCCTACGAGCAGTACTTC.

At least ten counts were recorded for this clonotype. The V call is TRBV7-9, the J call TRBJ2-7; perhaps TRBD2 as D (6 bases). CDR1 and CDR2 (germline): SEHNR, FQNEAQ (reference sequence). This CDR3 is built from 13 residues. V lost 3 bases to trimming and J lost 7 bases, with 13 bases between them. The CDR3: CASSLTGVGEQYF. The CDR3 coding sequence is TGTGCCAGCAGCTTGACGGGAGTGGGGGAGCAGTACTTC.

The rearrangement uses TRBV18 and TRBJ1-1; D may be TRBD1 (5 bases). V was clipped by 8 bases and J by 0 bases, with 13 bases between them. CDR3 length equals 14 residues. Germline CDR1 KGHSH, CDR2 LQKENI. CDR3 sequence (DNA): TGTGCCAGCAGGGGCTTTTCGATGAACACTGAAGCTTTCTTT. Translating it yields CASRGFSMNTEAFF.

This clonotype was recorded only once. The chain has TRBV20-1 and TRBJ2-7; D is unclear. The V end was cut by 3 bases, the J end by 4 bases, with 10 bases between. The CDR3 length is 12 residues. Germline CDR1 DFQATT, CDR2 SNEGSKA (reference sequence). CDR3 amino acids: CSARDQLYEQYF. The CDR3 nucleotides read TGCAGTGCTAGGGATCAACTATACGAGCAGTACTTC.

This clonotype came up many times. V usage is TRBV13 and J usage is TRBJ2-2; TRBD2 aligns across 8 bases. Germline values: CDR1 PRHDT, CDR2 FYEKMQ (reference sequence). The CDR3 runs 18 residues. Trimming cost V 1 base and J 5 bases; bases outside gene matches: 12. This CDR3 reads CASSLESSGTRRTGELFF. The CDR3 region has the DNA TGTGCCAGCAGCTTAGAGAGTAGCGGGACTAGGCGGACCGGGGAGCTGTTTTTT. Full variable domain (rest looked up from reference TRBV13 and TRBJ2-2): AAGVIQSPRHLIKEKRETATLKCYPIPRHDTVYWYQQGPGQDPQFLISFYEKMQSDKGSIPDRFSAQQFSDYHSELNMSSLELGDSALYFCASSLESSGTRRTGELFFGEGSRLTVL.

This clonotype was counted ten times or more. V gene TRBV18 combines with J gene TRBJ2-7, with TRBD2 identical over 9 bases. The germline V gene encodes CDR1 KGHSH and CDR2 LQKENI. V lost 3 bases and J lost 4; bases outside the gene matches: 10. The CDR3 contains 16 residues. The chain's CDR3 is CASSPGQAGGPYEQYF. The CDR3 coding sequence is TGTGCCAGCTCACCTGGCCAGGCGGGAGGGCCGTACGAGCAGTACTTC.

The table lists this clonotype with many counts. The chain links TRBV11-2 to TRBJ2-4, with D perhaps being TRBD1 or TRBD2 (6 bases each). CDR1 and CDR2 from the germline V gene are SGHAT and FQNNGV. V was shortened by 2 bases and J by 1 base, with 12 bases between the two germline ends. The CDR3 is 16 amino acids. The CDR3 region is CASSLRGGLAKNIQYF. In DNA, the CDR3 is TGTGCCAGCAGCTTAAGAGGGGGACTGGCCAAAAACATTCAGTACTTC.

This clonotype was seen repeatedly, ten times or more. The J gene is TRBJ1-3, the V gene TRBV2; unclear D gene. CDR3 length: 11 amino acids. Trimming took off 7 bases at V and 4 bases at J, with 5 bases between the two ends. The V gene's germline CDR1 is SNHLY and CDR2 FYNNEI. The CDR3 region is CASNVGNTIYF. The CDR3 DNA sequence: TGTGCCAGCAACGTCGGAAACACCATATATTTT.

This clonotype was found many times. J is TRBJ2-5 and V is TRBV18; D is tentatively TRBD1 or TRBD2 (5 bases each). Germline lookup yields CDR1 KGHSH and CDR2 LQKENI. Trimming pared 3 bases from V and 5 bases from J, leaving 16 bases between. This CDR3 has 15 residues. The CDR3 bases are TGTGCCAGCTCACCCCCCACAGGAGGATTGGAGACCCAGTACTTC. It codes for CASSPPTGGLETQYF.

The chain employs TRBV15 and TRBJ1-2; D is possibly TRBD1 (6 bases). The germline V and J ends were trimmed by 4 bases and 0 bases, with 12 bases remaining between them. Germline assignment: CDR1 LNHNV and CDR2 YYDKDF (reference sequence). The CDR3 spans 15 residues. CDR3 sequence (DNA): TGTGCCACCAGCAACCGGGACACAGCTAACTATGGCTACACCTTC. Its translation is CATSNRDTANYGYTF.

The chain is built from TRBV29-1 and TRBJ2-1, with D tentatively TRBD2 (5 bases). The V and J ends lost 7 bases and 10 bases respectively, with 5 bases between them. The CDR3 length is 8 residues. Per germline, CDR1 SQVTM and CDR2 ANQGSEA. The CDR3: CSAGEQFF. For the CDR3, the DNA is TGCAGCGCGGGGGAGCAGTTCTTC.

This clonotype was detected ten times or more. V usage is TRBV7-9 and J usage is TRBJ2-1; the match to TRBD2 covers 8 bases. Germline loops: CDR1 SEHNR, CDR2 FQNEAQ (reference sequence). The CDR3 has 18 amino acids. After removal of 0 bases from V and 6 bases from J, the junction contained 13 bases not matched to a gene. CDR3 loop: CASSLAPIGAGTSNEQFF. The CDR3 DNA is TGTGCCAGCAGCTTAGCCCCGATCGGGGCAGGGACTAGCAATGAGCAGTTCTTC.

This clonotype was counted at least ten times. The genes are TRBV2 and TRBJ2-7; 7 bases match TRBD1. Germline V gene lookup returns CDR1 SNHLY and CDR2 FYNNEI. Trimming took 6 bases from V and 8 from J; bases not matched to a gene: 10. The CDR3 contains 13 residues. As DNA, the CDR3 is TGTGCCAGCAGCTGGGACAGCGAGGGTAAGCAGTACTTC. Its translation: CASSWDSEGKQYF.

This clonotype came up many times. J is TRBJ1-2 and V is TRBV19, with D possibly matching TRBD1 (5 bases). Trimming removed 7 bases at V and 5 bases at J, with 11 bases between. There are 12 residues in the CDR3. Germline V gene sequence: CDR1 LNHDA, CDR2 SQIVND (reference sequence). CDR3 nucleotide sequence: TGTGCCAGTACCCCGGGGGGTTATGGCTACACCTTC. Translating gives CASTPGGYGYTF.

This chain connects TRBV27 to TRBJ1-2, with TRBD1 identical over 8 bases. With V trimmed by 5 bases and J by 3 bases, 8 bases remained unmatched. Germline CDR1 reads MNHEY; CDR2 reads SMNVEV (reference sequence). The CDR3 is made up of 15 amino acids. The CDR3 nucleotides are TGTGCCAGCAGTCCAGCAGGGGGCTACGACTATGGCTACACCTTC. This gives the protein CASSPAGGYDYGYTF.